This TCR beta chain was observed in a study of T cells in localized non-small cell lung cancer. Study findings and constraints: Compared with tumor, uninvolved adjacent lung displayed greater T cell clonality, ranking highest overall. In the blood, greater T cell density corresponded to longer overall survival. Adjacent lung tissue had a median roughly 52 of the top 100 clones found in the tumor. Without multi-region sequencing, intratumor heterogeneity could not be excluded.

The germline V gene encodes CDR1 SNHLY and CDR2 FYNNEI. J gave up 6 bases and V 6 bases, and 13 bases lay outside the gene matches. The CDR3 is 15 residues long. A word on this clone: Its cognate antigen is unknown.

Data came from immunoSEQ multiplex PCR; TCRdb stores just in-frame clones and leaves some out. This table holds roughly 35,000 clones, roughly 93% found once. V and J are TRBV2 and TRBJ1-1, with TRBD1 identical over 7 bases. The receptor's source is a female donor of 60 years or more with stage I lung adenocarcinoma. The sample in question was peripheral blood, obtained before any cancer treatment. The CDR3 bases are TGTGCCAGCAGGAAGTCCACCGACAGGGCCGCTGAAGCTTTCTTT. Protein: CASRKSTDRAAEAFF.